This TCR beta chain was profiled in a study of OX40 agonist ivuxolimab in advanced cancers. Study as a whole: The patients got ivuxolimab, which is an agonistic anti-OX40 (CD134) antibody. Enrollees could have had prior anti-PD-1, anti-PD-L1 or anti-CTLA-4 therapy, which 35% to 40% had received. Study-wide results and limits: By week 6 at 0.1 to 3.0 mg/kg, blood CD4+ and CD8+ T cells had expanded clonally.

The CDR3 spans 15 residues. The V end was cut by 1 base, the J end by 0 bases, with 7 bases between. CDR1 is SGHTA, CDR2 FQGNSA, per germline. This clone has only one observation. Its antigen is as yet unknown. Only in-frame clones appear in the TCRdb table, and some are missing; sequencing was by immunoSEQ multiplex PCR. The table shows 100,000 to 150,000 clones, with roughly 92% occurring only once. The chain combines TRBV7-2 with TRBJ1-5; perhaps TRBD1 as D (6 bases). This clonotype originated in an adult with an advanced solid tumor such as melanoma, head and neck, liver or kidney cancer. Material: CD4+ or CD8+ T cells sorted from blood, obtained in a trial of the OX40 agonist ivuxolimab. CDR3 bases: TGTGCCAGCAGCTTAGTACAGGGTAGCAATCAGCCCCAGCATTTT. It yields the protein CASSLVQGSNQPQHF.